This entry lists 31 T cell receptor beta chains sequenced from one sample in a study of cytomegalovirus exposure and HLA in healthy donors. The PCR contained 60 Vbeta and 13 Jbeta primers. The assay was immunoSEQ multiplex PCR, and TCRdb's table has in-frame clones only and misses some. The data include 70,000 or so clones; the top ten clones carry roughly 2.3%. The specimen sequenced was PBMCs. These receptors were taken from a female donor in good health and CMV-seropositive.

V is TRBV7-8 and J is TRBJ1-1, with no clear D. The CDR3 length is 16 residues. Germline CDR1 and CDR2: SGHVS and FQNEAQ. Trimming removed 1 base at V and 0 bases at J, with 12 bases between. The CDR3 loop reads CASSLGTAPMNTEAFF. CDR3 bases: TGTGCCAGCAGCTTAGGAACAGCCCCCATGAACACTGAAGCTTTCTTT.

V and J are TRBV4-2 and TRBJ1-2; TRBD1 matches at 7 bases. J gave up 2 bases and V 0 bases, and 9 bases lay outside the gene matches. The CDR3 covers 17 residues. Germline lookup yields CDR1 LGHNA and CDR2 YNFKEQ. CDR3 in amino acids: CASSQETGQGENYGYTF. The CDR3 DNA follows: TGTGCCAGCAGCCAAGAAACAGGGCAGGGGGAGAACTATGGCTACACCTTC.

The chain couples TRBV29-1 to TRBJ2-1, with TRBD2 identical over 9 bases. The length of the CDR3 is 15 residues. The germline V gene encodes CDR1 SQVTM and CDR2 ANQGSEA. Unmatched junction bases numbered 15, after V lost 7 bases and J lost 8 bases. DNA of the CDR3: TGCAGCGGTCAACTTTGGCGGGAGGGCCAGGATGAGCAGTTCTTC. As protein: CSGQLWREGQDEQFF.

CDR3 DNA: TGTGCCAGCAGTTTGGGACAGCCAGCGGGGGGGAACACCATATATTTT. Protein product: CASSLGQPAGGNTIYF. The chain carries TRBV28 and TRBJ1-3; 7 bases map to TRBD1. Trimming at V came to 3 bases and at J to 7 bases, leaving 12 bases not matched to a gene. The CDR3 is 16 residues long. Germline V gene lookup returns CDR1 MDHEN and CDR2 SYDVKM.

The chain combines TRBV7-9 with TRBJ1-1, with TRBD1 matching 9 bases. CDR3 length: 14 residues. Germline CDR1 SEHNR, CDR2 FQNEAQ (reference sequence). V dropped 6 bases and J dropped 6; count of bases not matched to a gene: 8. DNA of the CDR3: TGTGCCAGCAGACTGGGACAGGGAACACCTGAAGCTTTCTTT. Protein: CASRLGQGTPEAFF.

J is TRBJ2-7 and V is TRBV21-1; TRBD2, the table's D call, lacks a check against the DNA. TRBV21-1 is a documented pseudogene. The CDR3 sequence is 13 residues long. For the CDR3, the DNA is TGTGCCAGCAGCAGGGGGGTCGCCTACGAGCAGTACTTC. This gives the protein CASSRGVAYEQYF.

V is TRBV27 and J is TRBJ2-3, with D possibly TRBD1 on 5 matching bases. The CDR3 runs 14 residues. Germline V gene sequence: CDR1 MNHEY, CDR2 SMNVEV (reference sequence). V dropped 3 bases and J dropped 0 bases, with 7 bases sitting between them. The CDR3 spells CASSLKGSTDTQYF. In DNA, the CDR3 is TGTGCCAGCAGTTTGAAGGGGAGCACAGATACGCAGTATTTT.

This chain connects TRBV30 to TRBJ2-1; TRBD2 matches at 7 bases. Trimming removed 3 bases from V and 1 base from J; junction bases left unmatched: 3. Looked up from germline, CDR1 is GTSNPN and CDR2 is SVGIG (reference sequence). This CDR3 contains 14 residues. The CDR3 DNA reads TGTGCCTGGAGCGTGGGAGGGTCCTACAATGAGCAGTTCTTC. Residues: CAWSVGGSYNEQFF.

V and J are TRBV11-3 and TRBJ1-2; D not resolved. CDR3 length equals 13 residues. The germline V and J ends were trimmed by 6 bases and 6 bases, with 14 bases remaining between them. Germline CDR1 is SGHNT and CDR2 is YENEEA. Here the CDR3 DNA reads TGTGCCAGCAGTTATGCCCCGGGTAATGGCTACACCTTC. Its translation: CASSYAPGNGYTF. The complete variable domain, with remaining parts taken from reference TRBV11-3 and TRBJ1-2, reads EAGVVQSPRYKIIEKKQPVAFWCNPISGHNTLYWYLQNLGQGPELLIRYENEEAVDDSQLPKDRFSAERLKGVDSTLKIQPAELGDSAVYLCASSYAPGNGYTFGSGTRLTVV.

V usage is TRBV28 and J usage is TRBJ1-4; tentatively, D is TRBD1 (5 bases). Germline loops: CDR1 MDHEN, CDR2 SYDVKM. The CDR3 is 16 amino acids. Trimming left V 6 bases short and J 1 base short, with 15 bases between. Here the CDR3 reads CASSPWGVGTNEKLFF. DNA for the CDR3: TGTGCCAGCAGCCCCTGGGGGGTGGGAACTAATGAAAAACTGTTTTTT.

The chain joins TRBV5-8 to TRBJ2-1; 7 nucleotides line up with TRBD1. There are 15 residues in the CDR3. V lost 4 bases and J lost 2; bases outside the gene matches: 6. Germline CDR1 SGHTS, CDR2 YDEGEE. The CDR3 DNA is TGTGCCAGCAGCGCCGGGACAGTTACCTACAATGAGCAGTTCTTC. As protein: CASSAGTVTYNEQFF. The full variable domain, with the rest looked up from reference TRBV5-8 and TRBJ2-1, is EAGVTQSPTHLIKTRGQQATLRCSPISGHTSVYWYQQALGLGLQFLLWYDEGEERNRGNFPPRFSGRQFPNYSSELNVNALELEDSALYLCASSAGTVTYNEQFFGPGTRLTVL.

The chain recombines TRBV5-4 with TRBJ1-1, with no clear D. The CDR3 loop spans 14 amino acids. CDR1 is SGHNT, CDR2 YYREEE, per germline (reference sequence). The V end lost 0 bases, the J end lost 0 bases, and 6 bases lay between the germline ends. The CDR3 DNA reads TGTGCCAGCAGCTTGGACAGTTTGAACACTGAAGCTTTCTTT. Protein: CASSLDSLNTEAFF.

This sequence joins TRBV6-1 and TRBJ1-2; a possible D gene is TRBD1 (5 bases). V lost 4 bases, J lost 4 bases, and 13 bases lay in between. Germline V gene sequence: CDR1 MNHNS, CDR2 SASEGT. This CDR3 has 14 residues. CDR3 sequence: CASSAPQGTYGYTF. DNA of the CDR3: TGTGCCAGCAGTGCCCCCCAGGGAACCTATGGCTACACCTTC.

The chain joins TRBV9 to TRBJ2-7; no reliable D call. The CDR3 consists of 14 residues. Germline CDR1 reads SGDLS; CDR2 reads YYNGEE. With 2 bases removed from V and 5 bases from J, the gap between germline ends came to 14 bases. CDR3 bases: TGTGCCAGCAGCGTCGATCTAGGTTCCCACGAGCAGTACTTC. The encoded protein is CASSVDLGSHEQYF.

The chain couples TRBV6-1 to TRBJ1-5; D not certain. V was clipped by 3 bases and J by 6 bases, with 12 bases between them. Germline V CDR1 and CDR2: MNHNS, SASEGT. The CDR3 has 14 amino acids. Here the CDR3 reads CASSEKRVVQPQHF. The CDR3 DNA sequence: TGTGCCAGCAGTGAGAAGCGGGTGGTTCAGCCCCAGCATTTT.

The chain uses TRBV5-1 and TRBJ2-7; 8 bases agree with TRBD2. V gave up 3 bases and J gave up 9 bases; unmatched junction bases: 17. Per germline, CDR1 SGHRS and CDR2 YFSETQ. CDR3 size: 16 residues. DNA of the CDR3: TGCGCCAGCAGCTCGGGGGGGGAGATCAGGTCGGAGTGGCAGTACTTC. Translating gives CASSSGGEIRSEWQYF.

This chain joins TRBV28 and TRBJ2-3; TRBD2 matches 14 bases. Germline trimming cut 6 bases from V and 6 bases from J; bases unmatched to any gene: 8. CDR3 length: 16 amino acids. Germline V gives CDR1 MDHEN, CDR2 SYDVKM. CDR3 loop: CASRAGTSGSWDTQYF. CDR3 DNA: TGTGCCAGCAGGGCCGGGACTAGCGGGAGTTGGGATACGCAGTATTTT.

This chain connects TRBV11-2 to TRBJ2-1; no reliable D call. V was pared by 1 base and J by 6 bases, with 16 bases between. CDR3 length: 16 residues. Germline values: CDR1 SGHAT, CDR2 FQNNGV. The CDR3, as DNA: TGTGCCAGCAGCTTAGGGAGTGCGGTAGGCGTCAATGAGCAGTTCTTC. This sequence encodes CASSLGSAVGVNEQFF.

The chain couples TRBV4-2 to TRBJ2-7; possible D gene TRBD2, 6 bases. The CDR3 extends over 13 amino acids. Germline loops: CDR1 LGHNA, CDR2 YNFKEQ. The V end was cut by 1 base, the J end by 3 bases, with 7 bases between. CDR3: CASSQGGVYEQYF. CDR3 nucleotide sequence: TGTGCCAGCAGCCAAGGCGGGGTCTACGAGCAGTACTTC.

The chain's CDR3 is CAWSYGQGGTEAFF. CDR3 coding DNA: TGTGCCTGGTCCTATGGACAGGGTGGCACTGAAGCTTTCTTT. V and J are TRBV30 and TRBJ1-1; 8 nucleotides align to TRBD1. The CDR3 is 14 amino acids. The germline gives CDR1 GTSNPN, CDR2 SVGIG (reference sequence). V shed 5 bases, J shed 4 bases, and the junction held 9 bases outside the gene matches.

The chain joins TRBV6-6 to TRBJ2-2, with TRBD2 matching 8 bases. CDR3 length equals 14 residues. Germline V gives CDR1 MNHNY, CDR2 SVGAGI (reference sequence). The CDR3 loop is CGSGTPTNTGELFF. In DNA, the CDR3 is TGTGGTAGCGGGACACCTACAAACACCGGGGAGCTGTTTTTT.

CDR3: CASTAASVISYEQYF. The CDR3 region has the DNA TGTGCCAGCACAGCGGCGTCAGTAATCTCCTACGAGCAGTACTTC. The chain has TRBV2 and TRBJ2-7; the D gene is possibly TRBD2 (5 bases). The germline V gene encodes CDR1 SNHLY and CDR2 FYNNEI. V shed 7 bases and J shed 0 bases, with 16 bases lying between them. The CDR3 is 15 amino acids.

The genes are TRBV6-1 and TRBJ1-2, with 12 nucleotides matching TRBD1. The germline CDR1 and CDR2 sequences are MNHNS and SASEGT. Trimming took 1 base from V and 6 from J; bases not matched to a gene: 3. The CDR3 covers 15 residues. In DNA, the CDR3 is TGTGCCAGCAGTGAAGGGGACAGGGGGCGCGATGGCTACACCTTC. This encodes CASSEGDRGRDGYTF.

The V gene is TRBV27, the J gene TRBJ2-7, with 7 bases fitting TRBD2. The CDR3 spans 15 residues. V dropped 6 bases and J dropped 5; count of bases not matched to a gene: 13. The V gene's germline CDR1 is MNHEY and CDR2 SMNVEV (reference sequence). DNA of the CDR3: TGTGCCAGCAGCTTTTCTCGGGGGGAACGCAACGAGCAGTACTTC. It encodes CASSFSRGERNEQYF.

The rearrangement links TRBV6-1 to TRBJ2-5; 11 bases are a match to TRBD2. Germline values: CDR1 MNHNS, CDR2 SASEGT. With 8 bases clipped from V and 2 bases from J, the junction kept 4 bases outside the gene matches. This CDR3 has 14 amino acids. The DNA for the CDR3 is TGTGCCAGCCTGGGACTAGCGGCTCAAGAGACCCAGTACTTC. Translated, it gives CASLGLAAQETQYF.

Here the CDR3 reads CASSDHLPGETQYF. In DNA form, the CDR3 reads TGCGCCAGCAGCGATCACCTCCCGGGAGAGACCCAGTACTTC. The chain links TRBV10-1 to TRBJ2-5; D uncertain. This CDR3 spans 14 amino acids. Germline CDR1 WNHNN, CDR2 SYGVQD (reference sequence). With 6 bases removed from V and 4 bases from J, the gap between germline ends came to 15 bases.

V gene TRBV6-1 combines with J gene TRBJ1-1; D might be TRBD1 (6 bases). The germline CDR1 and CDR2 sequences are MNHNS and SASEGT. The CDR3 is made up of 12 amino acids. Trimming pared 5 bases from V and 11 bases from J, leaving 15 bases between. The DNA for the CDR3 is TGTGCCAGCAGTTTAAACGGACAGATTGCTTTCTTT. Encoded protein: CASSLNGQIAFF.

The rearrangement uses TRBV6-1 and TRBJ1-2; 8 bases agree with TRBD1. Trimming at V came to 6 bases and at J to 4 bases, leaving 4 bases not matched to a gene. The CDR3 runs 13 residues. The V gene's germline CDR1 is MNHNS and CDR2 SASEGT. As DNA, the CDR3 is TGTGCCAGCAGAGGACAGGGAGCCTATGGCTACACCTTC. Encoded protein: CASRGQGAYGYTF.

The chain is built from TRBV27 and TRBJ2-5; 7 bases align to TRBD1. The CDR3 is 15 amino acids. The ends lost 6 bases at V and 5 bases at J; junction bases unmatched: 12. Germline V gene lookup returns CDR1 MNHEY and CDR2 SMNVEV (reference sequence). The CDR3 loop is CASSPLPGGGETQYF. The CDR3 nucleotides are TGTGCCAGCAGCCCCCTCCCAGGGGGTGGCGAGACCCAGTACTTC.

The rearrangement links TRBV5-1 to TRBJ1-1; D unclear. Germline-derived CDR1 and CDR2 are SGHRS and YFSETQ. CDR3 length: 13 residues. The germline V and J ends were trimmed by 7 bases and 2 bases, with 12 bases remaining between them. CDR3 residues: CASRPGENTEAFF. The CDR3 nucleotides read TGCGCCAGCCGCCCGGGAGAAAACACTGAAGCTTTCTTT.

V usage is TRBV30 and J usage is TRBJ2-5; TRBD1 aligns across 7 bases. The DNA end favors TRBJ2-7, so the J call may be wrong. The CDR3 is 11 residues long. CDR1 and CDR2 from the germline V gene are GTSNPN and SVGIG (reference sequence). CDR3 nucleotide sequence: TGTGCCTGGGACAGGGCCTACGAGCAGTACTTC. Translated, it gives CAWDRAYEQYF.